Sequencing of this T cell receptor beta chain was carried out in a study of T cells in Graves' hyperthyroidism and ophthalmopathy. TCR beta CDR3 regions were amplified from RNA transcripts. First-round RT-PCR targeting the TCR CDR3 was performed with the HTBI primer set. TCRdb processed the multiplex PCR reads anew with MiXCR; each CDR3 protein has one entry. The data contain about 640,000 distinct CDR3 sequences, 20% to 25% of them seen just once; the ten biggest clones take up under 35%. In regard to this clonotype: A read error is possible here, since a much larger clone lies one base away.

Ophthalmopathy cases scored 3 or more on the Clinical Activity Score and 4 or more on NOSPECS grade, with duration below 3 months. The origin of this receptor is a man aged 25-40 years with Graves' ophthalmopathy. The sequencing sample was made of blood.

The CDR3 DNA reads as TGCAGTGCTCCCCCGGGACTAACGGGAGGTTGGGACGAGCAGTACTTC. Translating gives CSAPPGLTGGWDEQYF. The chain recombines TRBV20-1 with TRBJ2-7; 7 bases align to TRBD2. The CDR3 sequence is 16 residues long. In germline, CDR1 is DFQATT, CDR2 SNEGSKA (reference sequence). With V trimmed by 5 bases and J by 5 bases, 18 bases remained unmatched.